This T cell receptor (beta chain) was profiled in a study of cytomegalovirus exposure and HLA in healthy donors. Study context: Earlier findings included approximately 120 million unique TCR beta sequences obtained from some 180 million T cells.

Healthy donors of bone marrow made up the group. In the PCR, 60 Vbeta and 13 Jbeta primers were used. Sequenced by immunoSEQ multiplex PCR; TCRdb stores in-frame clones only, minus some. The table has some 97,000 clones, more than 75% seen once. Germline V gene lookup returns CDR1 SGDLS and CDR2 YYNGEE. J gave up 4 bases and V 0 bases, and 5 bases lay outside the gene matches. The CDR3 has 15 amino acids. The V and J genes are TRBV9 and TRBJ2-5; the match to TRBD1 covers 8 bases. What was sequenced was PBMCs. The origin of this receptor is a woman in her fifties or sixties in good health and CMV-seropositive. This chain's CDR3 is CASSVEAGGRETQYF. The CDR3 nucleotides are TGTGCCAGCAGCGTAGAGGCAGGGGGCCGAGAGACCCAGTACTTC.